This T cell receptor beta chain is drawn from a study of control samples from healthy donors and cancer patients. Repertoires were generated with immunoSEQ multiplex PCR, while TCRdb's copy carries only in-frame clones and drops some. The data hold roughly 120,000 clones, with approximately 92% observed a single time. This CDR3 spans 12 amino acids. Germline values: CDR1 PRHDT, CDR2 FYEKMQ (reference sequence). The V gene lost 1 base and the J gene lost 6 bases, with 7 bases spanning the gap. V is TRBV13 and J is TRBJ2-7; D is undetermined. The sequenced sample was PBMCs. The sequence derives from a woman aged 45 to 65 with colorectal cancer. The CDR3 DNA reads TGTGCCAGCAGCTTAGACCCTCTCGAGCAGTACTTC. Protein: CASSLDPLEQYF.